The 23 T cell receptor beta chains below all came from one sample that was sequenced in a study of shared T cell receptors in the human thymus (dated by TCRdb to about 2021). Receptors were amplified or captured by the immunoSEQ multiplex PCR assay. Here the immuneACCESS table is served through TCRdb, limited to in-frame sequences with V and J called. Missing clones are a known gap in these copies; in checked studies unresolved V genes cover under half, and the rest lacks a known reason. Recorded for this sample are 700,000 or so clones; approximately 85% of them occurred a single time. The top ten constitute approximately 0.01% of the sample. These data are also associated with another study on human thymus T cells.

Sequencing input: thymocytes. The receptors were sampled from a girl less than two years old with a congenital heart defect. Donor details come from another sample of the same person, matched by shared clones.

This sequence joins TRBV11-2 and TRBJ2-7; D is perhaps TRBD1 (5 bases). CDR1 SGHAT and CDR2 FQNNGV come from the germline V gene. The CDR3 loop spans 13 amino acids. V lost 2 bases and J lost 5, with 10 bases in between. The CDR3 DNA follows: TGTGCCAGCAGCTTATCGACAGTTCACGAGCAGTACTTC. This gives the protein CASSLSTVHEQYF.

V is TRBV9 and J is TRBJ1-2; 7 nucleotides match TRBD1. Trimming removed 3 bases from V and 1 base from J; junction bases left unmatched: 6. Germline V gene lookup returns CDR1 SGDLS and CDR2 YYNGEE. The CDR3 extends over 15 amino acids. The CDR3 bases are TGTGCCAGCAGCGAGGGGACAGCATATAACTATGGCTACACCTTC. Translating gives CASSEGTAYNYGYTF.

The chain links TRBV30 to TRBJ2-1, with TRBD2 matching over 7 bases. With 5 bases clipped from V and 2 bases from J, the junction kept 6 bases outside the gene matches. CDR3 length: 14 residues. The germline V gene encodes CDR1 GTSNPN and CDR2 SVGIG (reference sequence). The CDR3 sequence: CAWSSAGAYNEQFF. CDR3 in DNA: TGTGCCTGGTCCTCGGCGGGGGCCTACAATGAGCAGTTCTTC.

This rearrangement joins TRBV2 to TRBJ2-1, with 11 bases fitting TRBD2. CDR1 is SNHLY, CDR2 FYNNEI, per germline. The trim removed 0 bases at V and 2 bases at J, leaving 3 bases unmatched. The CDR3 totals 17 residues. The CDR3 loop is CASSEAIAGGPYNEQFF. As DNA, the CDR3 is TGTGCCAGCAGTGAAGCCATAGCGGGGGGGCCCTACAATGAGCAGTTCTTC.

V gene TRBV7-2 combines with J gene TRBJ2-1; tentatively, D is TRBD2 (5 bases). The V and J ends lost 2 bases and 1 base respectively, with 15 bases between them. Germline values: CDR1 SGHTA, CDR2 FQGNSA. CDR3 length: 17 residues. The CDR3 DNA reads TGTGCCAGCAGCTTAAGGGCGGAGCGGCTTTCCTACAATGAGCAGTTCTTC. It encodes CASSLRAERLSYNEQFF.

The chain carries TRBV14 and TRBJ2-3; the match to TRBD2 covers 11 bases. The V segment lost 4 bases and the J segment 0 bases; nucleotides outside the gene matches: 9. The CDR3 runs 18 residues. Per germline, CDR1 SGHDN and CDR2 FVKESK. CDR3 protein: CASSRRHTSGGSTDTQYF. CDR3 nucleotides: TGTGCCAGCAGCCGTCGTCATACTAGCGGGGGAAGCACAGATACGCAGTATTTT.

The rearrangement uses TRBV28 and TRBJ2-3; 8 bases line up with TRBD1. With V trimmed by 3 bases and J by 1 base, 3 bases remained unmatched. The CDR3 contains 15 residues. Germline CDR1 is MDHEN and CDR2 is SYDVKM. DNA of the CDR3: TGTGCCAGCAGTTTGTGGGGACAGGGCACAGATACGCAGTATTTT. Translated, it gives CASSLWGQGTDTQYF.

The rearrangement uses TRBV27 and TRBJ2-7, with 8 bases that match TRBD1. The CDR3 length is 16 residues. The germline CDR1 and CDR2 sequences are MNHEY and SMNVEV (reference sequence). V dropped 7 bases and J dropped 2; count of bases not matched to a gene: 13. The DNA of the CDR3 is TGTGCCAGCATGGGGGTGGGACAGGAGAAAACCTACGAGCAGTACTTC. Amino acids: CASMGVGQEKTYEQYF.

J is TRBJ1-1 and V is TRBV7-9; D gene uncertain. CDR3 length: 15 residues. The V and J ends lost 5 bases and 4 bases respectively, with 17 bases between them. From germline, CDR1 is SEHNR and CDR2 FQNEAQ (reference sequence). CDR3 coding DNA: TGTGCCAGCAGCCCCCTCTTCACAGAGGGCACTGAAGCTTTCTTT. This encodes CASSPLFTEGTEAFF.

V and J are TRBV27 and TRBJ2-1, with 7 bases that match TRBD2. The germline CDR1 and CDR2 sequences are MNHEY and SMNVEV (reference sequence). This CDR3 comprises 11 residues. J lost 4 bases, V lost 10 bases, and 1 base had no gene match. In DNA form, the CDR3 reads TGTGCCACCGGGGGGTACAATGAGCAGTTCTTC. The encoded protein is CATGGYNEQFF.

The V gene is TRBV11-2, the J gene TRBJ2-7, with TRBD1 identical over 7 bases. Trimming took 0 bases from V and 3 from J; bases not matched to a gene: 5. Germline V gene data show CDR1 as SGHAT and CDR2 as FQNNGV. The CDR3 loop spans 15 amino acids. The CDR3: CASSLDRGFDYEQYF. Written as DNA, the CDR3 is TGTGCCAGCAGCTTAGACAGGGGGTTCGACTACGAGCAGTACTTC. Full variable domain (missing parts from reference TRBV11-2 and TRBJ2-7): EAGVAQSPRYKIIEKRQSVAFWCNPISGHATLYWYQQILGQGPKLLIQFQNNGVVDDSQLPKDRFSAERLKGVDSTLKIQPAKLEDSAVYLCASSLDRGFDYEQYFGPGTRLTVT.

The gene calls are TRBV29-1 and TRBJ2-1; possible D gene TRBD2, 5 bases. V was clipped by 6 bases and J by 9 bases, with 21 bases between them. The CDR3 is 14 residues long. Germline V CDR1 and CDR2: SQVTM, ANQGSEA. The CDR3 sequence: CSVDHLTSPPEQFF. CDR3 nucleotides: TGCAGCGTGGACCACCTAACTAGTCCTCCTGAGCAGTTCTTC.

The chain has TRBV11-1 and TRBJ1-1; no clear D. V lost 4 bases and J lost 4, with 13 bases in between. Per germline, CDR1 SGHAT and CDR2 FQDESV (reference sequence). This CDR3 region has 14 residues. The CDR3 is CASSSRESGTEAFF. DNA for the CDR3: TGTGCCAGCAGCTCCCGGGAGTCGGGCACTGAAGCTTTCTTT.

This sequence joins TRBV7-6 and TRBJ2-7; TRBD2 aligns across 8 bases. Unmatched junction bases numbered 13, after V lost 1 base and J lost 2 bases. Looked up from germline, CDR1 is SGHVS and CDR2 is FNYEAQ. This CDR3 spans 18 amino acids. DNA for the CDR3: TGTGCCAGCAGCTTAGATGAGAGGGGACTAGAATTAACCTACGAGCAGTACTTC. It yields the protein CASSLDERGLELTYEQYF. Full variable domain (missing parts from reference TRBV7-6 and TRBJ2-7): GAGVSQSPRYKVTKRGQDVALRCDPISGHVSLYWYRQALGQGPEFLTYFNYEAQQDKSGLPNDRFSAERPEGSISTLTIQRTEQRDSAMYRCASSLDERGLELTYEQYFGPGTRLTVT.

V gene TRBV2 combines with J gene TRBJ1-5; 7 bases match TRBD1. After removal of 4 bases from V and 3 bases from J, the junction contained 3 bases not matched to a gene. There are 14 residues in the CDR3. CDR1 is SNHLY, CDR2 FYNNEI, per germline. The CDR3 DNA follows: TGTGCCAGCAGTGCGGGGACAGACAATCAGCCCCAGCATTTT. As protein: CASSAGTDNQPQHF.

The chain couples TRBV28 to TRBJ1-2; 7 bases are a match to TRBD1. CDR1 MDHEN and CDR2 SYDVKM come from the germline V gene. V trimming: 6 bases; J trimming: 5 bases; junction bases outside the gene matches: 15. This CDR3 has 16 residues. This CDR3 is CASRGPGTAFRYGYTF. CDR3 coding DNA: TGTGCCAGCAGGGGCCCCGGGACAGCATTTAGGTATGGCTACACCTTC.

The V gene is TRBV5-6, the J gene TRBJ2-2; maybe TRBD1 (5 bases). V was cut by 5 bases and J by 5 bases, with 10 bases left in between. The germline gives CDR1 SGHDT, CDR2 YYEEEE. This CDR3 is built from 13 residues. CDR3 sequence reads: CASRPTATGELFF. The CDR3 DNA reads as TGTGCCAGCAGGCCGACAGCAACCGGGGAGCTGTTTTTT.

This clone has just a few counts. V is TRBV19 and J is TRBJ1-6, with 8 positions matching TRBD1. The CDR3 has 15 residues. Germline V CDR1 and CDR2: LNHDA, SQIVND (reference sequence). V lost 7 bases to trimming and J lost 6 bases; unmatched junction nucleotides: 8. The CDR3 region has the DNA TGTGCCAGTAACATAGGACAGGGAGCTAATTCACCCCTCCACTTT. Its protein is CASNIGQGANSPLHF.

The chain couples TRBV7-2 to TRBJ1-2, with 10 bases that match TRBD1. The length of the CDR3 is 17 residues. V shed 1 base and J 8 bases; nucleotides not matched to a gene: 13. From germline, CDR1 is SGHTA and CDR2 FQGNSA. The CDR3 here is CASSLGGRLGQGPGYTF. CDR3 coding DNA: TGTGCCAGCAGCTTAGGCGGTCGGTTGGGACAGGGGCCGGGCTACACCTTC.

The chain couples TRBV4-1 to TRBJ2-3; tentatively, D is TRBD2 (5 bases). Trimming left V 1 base short and J 6 bases short, with 20 bases between. In germline, CDR1 is MGHRA, CDR2 YSYEKL. This CDR3 contains 17 residues. DNA of the CDR3: TGCGCCAGCAGCCAAGTGCCACTAGACCTCTCTGATGATACGCAGTATTTT. Translated: CASSQVPLDLSDDTQYF.

This chain connects TRBV5-1 to TRBJ1-1; 7 bases are a match to TRBD1. V lost 1 base and J lost 4; bases outside the gene matches: 7. This CDR3 has 15 residues. Germline-derived CDR1 and CDR2 are SGHRS and YFSETQ. The CDR3 region is CASSLPRQGCTEAFF. CDR3 coding DNA: TGCGCCAGCAGCTTGCCCCGACAGGGCTGCACTGAAGCTTTCTTT.

This chain connects TRBV10-3 to TRBJ2-7; D is unclear. The V gene lost 10 bases and the J gene lost 3 bases, with 7 bases spanning the gap. This CDR3 has 10 residues. Germline V gives CDR1 ENHRY, CDR2 SYGVKD. CDR3 nucleotides: TGTGCCACTACTCACTACGAGCAGTACTTC. Protein: CATTHYEQYF.

The rearrangement uses TRBV6-1 and TRBJ1-2, with 9 bases fitting TRBD1. The V and J ends lost 1 base and 3 bases, in that order; junction bases with no gene match: 18. The germline V gene has CDR1 MNHNS and CDR2 SASEGT. The CDR3 contains 20 residues. The CDR3 here is CASSEGGTGQGPGRDYGYTF. Written as DNA, the CDR3 is TGTGCCAGCAGTGAAGGAGGGACAGGGCAAGGCCCGGGAAGGGACTATGGCTACACCTTC.